These 20 T cell receptor beta chains originate from one sample sequenced in a study of neurological immune-mediated disorders. The time point was: longitudinal time-point 2. TCRdb reprocessed the 5' RACE reads with MiXCR, giving one entry per CDR3 protein. The sample records roughly 34,000 distinct CDR3 sequences, around 13% being singletons. Input material: PBMCs. These TCRs come from a woman in her thirties or forties in good health.

This clonotype appeared many times. The V call is TRBV10-2, the J call TRBJ2-7; D not certain. Trimming took off 0 bases at V and 3 bases at J, with 9 bases between the two ends. The germline gives CDR1 WSHSY, CDR2 SAAADI. The CDR3 is 14 residues long. The CDR3 DNA is TGCGCCAGCAGTGAGTCTAGAACCTTCTACGAGCAGTACTTC. This translates into CASSESRTFYEQYF.

In this sample, this clonotype turned up many times. The gene calls are TRBV7-2 and TRBJ2-1, with 7 bases aligning to TRBD2. Germline V gene data show CDR1 as SGHTA and CDR2 as FQGNSA. With 3 bases clipped from V and 4 bases from J, the junction kept 12 bases outside the gene matches. The CDR3 is 17 residues long. CDR3 DNA: TGTGCCAGCAGCTTGGGGGTTCCCCTAGCGGTTTACAATGAGCAGTTCTTC. Protein: CASSLGVPLAVYNEQFF.

Many counts were recorded for this clonotype. The rearrangement links TRBV12-3 or TRBV12-4 to TRBJ2-3; a possible D gene is TRBD1 (6 bases). The CDR3 is made up of 12 amino acids. The V and J ends lost 5 bases and 12 bases respectively, with 15 bases between them. For the CDR3, the DNA is TGTGCCAGCAGTCCTAAGGGGGAACCCCAGTATTTT. The encoded protein is CASSPKGEPQYF.

The sample holds many counts of this clonotype. This sequence joins TRBV12-3 or TRBV12-4 and TRBJ2-7; D ambiguous. CDR3 length: 12 amino acids. V was shortened by 6 bases and J by 2 bases, with 8 bases between the two germline ends. CDR3 bases: TGTGCCAGCAGCCCCCTGACCTACGAGCAGTACTTC. This gives the protein CASSPLTYEQYF.

This clonotype was observed at least ten times. The chain is built from TRBV12-3 or TRBV12-4 and TRBJ2-1; D possibly corresponds to TRBD2 (6 bases). The CDR3 has 14 residues. The germline V and J ends were trimmed by 7 bases and 4 bases, with 14 bases remaining between them. In DNA form, the CDR3 reads TGTGCCAGCACCAAACTAGCAGCATACAATGAGCAGTTCTTC. This sequence encodes CASTKLAAYNEQFF.

Ten or more counts support this clonotype. The chain links TRBV5-5 to TRBJ1-2; TRBD1 agrees at 9 bases. J lost 6 bases, V lost 4 bases, and 10 bases had no gene match. Per the germline V gene, CDR1 is SGHKS and CDR2 is YYEKEE (reference sequence). This CDR3 is 15 amino acids long. The CDR3 sequence: CASSLLQGATHGYTF. Written as DNA, the CDR3 is TGTGCCAGCAGCCTGTTACAGGGGGCCACTCATGGCTACACCTTC.

In this sample, this clonotype turned up many times. The V and J genes are TRBV10-3 and TRBJ1-2, with 8 nucleotides matching TRBD1. V shed 4 bases, J shed 7 bases, and the junction held 17 bases outside the gene matches. In germline, CDR1 is ENHRY, CDR2 SYGVKD. The CDR3 has 17 amino acids. This CDR3 reads CAISGGGQVAASSGYTF. In nucleotides, the CDR3 is TGTGCCATCAGTGGCGGGGGACAGGTGGCCGCATCATCTGGCTACACCTTC.

This clonotype was seen repeatedly, ten times or more. The chain links TRBV29-1 to TRBJ2-2, with TRBD2 matching 7 bases. The CDR3 is made up of 13 amino acids. CDR1 is SQVTM, CDR2 ANQGSEA, per germline. CDR3 sequence (DNA): TGCAGTGCCAGATGGAGCGGGGCCGGGGAGCTGTTTTTT. It codes for CSARWSGAGELFF.

This clonotype occurred many times. The chain joins TRBV5-6 to TRBJ2-2, with 8 bases lining up with TRBD1. This CDR3 is built from 16 residues. The junction had 11 bases not matched to a gene; V was cut back by 4 bases and J by 6 bases. Germline CDR1 SGHDT, CDR2 YYEEEE. The CDR3 sequence is CASSHGGRGHPGELFF. The CDR3 coding sequence is TGTGCCAGCAGCCACGGCGGCAGGGGGCATCCCGGGGAGCTGTTTTTT.

This clonotype was seen ten or more times. The chain joins TRBV7-2 to TRBJ2-3; 10 nucleotides line up with TRBD2. The CDR3 consists of 16 residues. The germline CDR1 and CDR2 sequences are SGHTA and FQGNSA. The V segment lost 1 base and the J segment 4 bases; nucleotides outside the gene matches: 5. The DNA for the CDR3 is TGTGCCAGCAGCTTAGGTGGCCTAGCGGGAGCAGATACGCAGTATTTT. It translates to CASSLGGLAGADTQYF.

This clonotype was detected many times. This sequence joins TRBV25-1 and TRBJ2-1; 9 bases fit TRBD1. The CDR3 is 12 amino acids. The V gene's germline CDR1 is MGHDK and CDR2 SYGVNS. The ends lost 7 bases at V and 8 bases at J; junction bases unmatched: 3. This CDR3 reads CASTGTGYEQFF. Here the CDR3 DNA reads TGTGCCAGCACTGGGACAGGGTATGAGCAGTTCTTC. Using reference TRBV25-1 and TRBJ2-1 for the parts outside the CDR3, the full variable domain is EADIYQTPRYLVIGTGKKITLECSQTMGHDKMYWYQQDPGMELHLIHYSYGVNSTEKGDLSSESTVSRIRTEHFPLTLESARPSHTSQYLCASTGTGYEQFFGPGTRLTVL.

About this clonotype: The junction departs from the called germline gene at one end, perhaps through a read error. This chain connects TRBV12-3 or TRBV12-4 to TRBJ1-1; TRBD1 is a possible D gene (5 bases). The CDR3 loop spans 15 amino acids. CDR3 amino acids: CASILLGQLNTEAFF. Written as DNA, the CDR3 is TGTGCCAGCATTTTATTGGGGCAGCTGAACACTGAGGCTTTCTTT.

This clonotype is termed medium-sized (0.01 to 0.1%). J is TRBJ2-3 and V is TRBV5-1; no firm D call. This CDR3 region has 12 residues. V gave up 1 base and J gave up 6 bases, with 6 bases separating them. CDR1 is SGHRS, CDR2 YFSETQ, per germline. The DNA for the CDR3 is TGCGCCAGCAGCTTGCCGGATGATACGCAGTATTTT. Translated: CASSLPDDTQYF.

This clonotype was seen many times. V is TRBV4-3 and J is TRBJ1-1; D not resolved. The CDR3 consists of 15 residues. Germline V lookup: CDR1 LGHNA, CDR2 YSLEER. V lost 0 bases, J lost 2 bases, and 10 bases lay in between. The DNA of the CDR3 is TGCGCCAGCAGCCAAGAACCGGGGTTAAACACTGAAGCTTTCTTT. Protein product: CASSQEPGLNTEAFF.

To note about this clonotype: This may be a read error: a much more frequent sequence differs by one nucleotide. Lacking the conserved final phenylalanine or tryptophan, this CDR3 likely reflects a read error. CDR3 in DNA: TGTGCCAGCAGCCAAGCGGGCCAGCAGTACTTA. Protein sequence: CASSQAGQQYL. The gene calls are TRBV3-1 and TRBJ2-7; D is uncertain. V gave up 1 base and J gave up 8 bases, with 6 bases separating them. The CDR3 is 11 residues long. Germline CDR1 LGHDT, CDR2 YNNKEL (reference sequence).

At least ten counts were recorded for this clonotype. The rearrangement uses TRBV12-3 or TRBV12-4 and TRBJ1-2; D remains unclear. This CDR3 is built from 12 residues. V lost 1 base to trimming and J lost 8 bases, with 8 bases between them. CDR3 loop: CASSLGAQGYTF. In DNA, the CDR3 is TGTGCCAGCAGTTTAGGGGCTCAGGGCTACACCTTC.

In this sample, this clonotype turned up many times. This chain joins TRBV20-1 and TRBJ1-2; 7 bases map to TRBD1. The CDR3 sequence is 14 residues long. CDR1 and CDR2 (germline): DFQATT, SNEGSKA (reference sequence). With V trimmed by 1 base and J by 3 bases, 5 bases remained unmatched. The CDR3: CSARVRQGDYGYTF. In nucleotides, the CDR3 is TGCAGTGCTAGAGTCAGACAGGGAGACTATGGCTACACCTTC.

This clonotype was recorded many times. V is TRBV24-1 and J is TRBJ2-3; D is perhaps TRBD1 (6 bases). The germline V gene encodes CDR1 KGHDR and CDR2 SFDVKD. The CDR3 totals 15 residues. Trimming removed 2 bases from V and 5 bases from J, with 13 bases in between. CDR3 loop: CATSDSQGHGDTQYF. The CDR3 bases are TGTGCCACCAGTGATTCGCAGGGGCATGGAGATACGCAGTATTTT.

This clonotype was recorded many times. This chain connects TRBV12-3 or TRBV12-4 to TRBJ1-2; D may be TRBD1 (5 bases). The CDR3 consists of 13 residues. V lost 5 bases to trimming and J lost 4 bases, with 11 bases between them. The CDR3: CASSRAGGYGYTF. In DNA form, the CDR3 reads TGTGCCAGCAGTAGAGCCGGGGGCTATGGCTACACCTTC.

This clonotype was seen ten or more times. This sequence joins TRBV20-1 and TRBJ1-1, with D hard to call. CDR1 is DFQATT and CDR2 is SNEGSKA in the germline V gene (reference sequence). This CDR3 has 14 amino acids. Trimming took off 2 bases at V and 4 bases at J, with 14 bases between the two ends. CDR3 in DNA: TGCAGTGCTAGAACGGGGATCGTGGGCACTGAAGCTTTCTTT. The encoded protein is CSARTGIVGTEAFF.